This TCR beta chain stems from a study of blood T cell repertoires in COVID-19 (dated by TCRdb to 2018 to 2021). About the full investigation: Samples from collaborators originated in the United States, Italy and Spain and spanned both the acute and convalescent phases of COVID-19. The material from the prospective study consisted of cDNA or gDNA derived from T cells, B-cell-depleted T cells, or PBMCs. The dataset comprised deeply sampled blood TCRbeta repertoires from subjects exposed to, actively infected with, or recovered from COVID-19. The repertoires were made available in a free public database intended to serve as a resource for research on the immune response to SARS-CoV-2. Samples came from the ongoing ImmuneRACE study (first 160 participants) plus 1,254 subjects from 6 global collaborators. A de-identified subject ID, COVID-19 status, age in years and sex were almost always included in the sample metadata. Where available, HLA class I and class II types were taken from metadata supplied by the sample provider and were not determined by assay-based typing. The research as a whole found: The quantity of clinical and demographic metadata differed by source and by participant and was supplied without curation.

The immunoSEQ Assay, a bias-controlled multiplex PCR, was used to amplify TCRbeta CDR3 regions from genomic DNA. The authors processed their data as follows. The number of nucleated cells in each sample was estimated from the amplification of reference gene primers within the assay. To quantify the absolute abundance of each unique TCRbeta CDR3 rearrangement, sequence reads were collapsed and filtered. For each sample, productive Simpson clonality was calculated as the square root of Simpson's diversity index across productive rearrangements. The table comes from immuneACCESS by way of TCRdb, which keeps in-frame sequences with V and J called. Part of the clones is missing from these tables; in studies checked, under half for an unresolved V gene and the rest for unknown reasons. D and trimming come from the DNA, and the V and J calls and clone size come from that table. The sample data list fewer than 250,000 clones, and roughly 84% of these were observed just once. Roughly a tenth of the sample rests with the top ten.

One collaborating source in Seattle enrolled patients during active infection and followed them longitudinally through the course of disease. Collaborating institutions collected whole blood in K2EDTA tubes following their own protocols. For TCRbeta analysis, collaborator samples were shipped as frozen whole blood, as isolated PBMCs, or as DNA extracted from either sample type. A word on this clone: What this receptor recognizes is not known. No per-base quality is available; no much larger clone lies one base away.

The receptor was isolated from an elderly woman with COVID-19, enrolled during active disease. Sequencing was carried out using peripheral blood.

The DNA sequence follows: TGTGCCACCAGGACTAGCGGTCCGAACACCGGGGAGCTGTTTTTT. Its translation reads: CATRTSGPNTGELFF. The chain couples TRBV6-5 to TRBJ2-2; TRBD2 agrees with 10 junctional bases. Ends trimmed: V by 10 bases, J by 0 bases; bases unmatched to a gene: 5. The CDR3 spans 15 residues, from the cysteine through the phenylalanine. Kept here is only the CDR3 DNA, which spans 45 bases and is read in frame from base 1. The germline V gene provides CDR1 MNHEY and CDR2 SVGAGI.